The 29 T cell receptor beta chains given below trace back to one sample, sequenced in a study of beta chain features in type 1 diabetes. Expressed TCRB transcripts were sequenced, since all the RNA that had been isolated was reverse transcribed. The protocol was immunoSEQ multiplex PCR, while the TCRdb copy is restricted to in-frame clones and leaves out a portion. Seen here are fewer than 150,000 clones, about 7% observed once, and the top ten hold about 1.4%. What was sequenced was central memory CD4+ T cells from blood. Source of these receptors: a woman aged 25 to 39 in good health.

The rearrangement joins TRBV5-1 to TRBJ2-3; 11 bases align to TRBD2. The ends lost 6 bases at V and 5 bases at J; junction bases unmatched: 5. CDR1 and CDR2 (germline): SGHRS, YFSETQ. The CDR3 covers 14 residues. As DNA, the CDR3 is TGCGCCAGCATTAGCGGGAGGGCCGGAGATACGCAGTATTTT. This sequence encodes CASISGRAGDTQYF.

Many counts were recorded for this clone. V and J are TRBV7-9 and TRBJ1-1; D not resolved. Per germline, CDR1 SEHNR and CDR2 FQNEAQ (reference sequence). The CDR3 extends over 12 amino acids. Trimming stripped 5 bases from V and 5 bases from J, with 9 bases between. The CDR3 region is CASSKVGTEAFF. CDR3 bases: TGTGCCAGCAGCAAAGTCGGGACTGAAGCTTTCTTT.

The chain combines TRBV4-2 with TRBJ1-3; possible D gene TRBD1, 5 bases. V was cut by 1 base and J by 4 bases, with 11 bases left in between. Germline V gives CDR1 LGHNA, CDR2 YNFKEQ. The CDR3 runs 15 residues. DNA of the CDR3: TGTGCCAGCAGCCAAGCCGCAGGGAAGGGAAACACCATATATTTT. Translation gives CASSQAAGKGNTIYF.

CDR3: CASSAGDGNYGYTF. In nucleotides, the CDR3 is TGTGCCAGCAGCGCAGGGGACGGCAACTATGGCTACACCTTC. The chain links TRBV7-9 to TRBJ1-2, with a weak D call TRBD1 (6 bases). The CDR3 is 14 residues long. In germline, CDR1 is SEHNR, CDR2 FQNEAQ (reference sequence). V lost 5 bases, J lost 2 bases, and 12 bases lay in between.

This clone was counted a few times. The J gene is TRBJ1-2, the V gene TRBV7-2, with 7 bases identical to TRBD1. V dropped 5 bases and J dropped 0; count of bases not matched to a gene: 6. The CDR3 consists of 15 residues. The germline gives CDR1 SGHTA, CDR2 FQGNSA. The CDR3 nucleotides read TGTGCCAGCAGCCCGAATCAGGGGGCTAACTATGGCTACACCTTC. This translates into CASSPNQGANYGYTF.

This clone was observed a few times. Other DNA sequences in this sample translate to the same CDR3. The chain joins TRBV6-5 to TRBJ1-2; no clear D. The germline CDR1 and CDR2 sequences are MNHEY and SVGAGI. V gave up 4 bases and J gave up 2 bases, with 2 bases separating them. The CDR3 runs 11 residues. The CDR3 spells CASSLNYGYTF. For the CDR3, the DNA is TGTGCCAGCAGTTTAAACTATGGCTACACCTTC.

There are many counts of this clone. This chain links TRBV28 with TRBJ2-1; D is perhaps TRBD2 (5 bases). The CDR3 runs 17 residues. CDR1 is MDHEN and CDR2 is SYDVKM in the germline V gene. V was trimmed by 6 bases and J by 3 bases, leaving 21 bases between them. The CDR3 loop is CASRPRGASTGYNEQFF. The CDR3 DNA sequence: TGTGCCAGCAGGCCTAGAGGAGCTAGCACGGGCTACAATGAGCAGTTCTTC.

This clone was found many times. The genes are TRBV2 and TRBJ2-1; 8 nucleotides align to TRBD2. V dropped 6 bases and J dropped 6; count of bases not matched to a gene: 10. CDR1 is SNHLY, CDR2 FYNNEI, per germline. The CDR3 spans 15 residues. The CDR3 coding sequence is TGTGCCAGCAGGGACGGGACTAGTCTTCTCAATGAGCAGTTCTTC. It translates to CASRDGTSLLNEQFF. Drawing the rest from reference TRBV2 and TRBJ2-1, the complete variable domain is EPEVTQTPSHQVTQMGQEVILRCVPISNHLYFYWYRQILGQKVEFLVSFYNNEISEKSEIFDDQFSVERPDGSNFTLKIRSTKLEDSAMYFCASRDGTSLLNEQFFGPGTRLTVL.

This clone was counted only a few times. The rearrangement links TRBV5-1 to TRBJ2-7; 12 bases map to TRBD2. CDR1 and CDR2 (germline): SGHRS, YFSETQ. J gave up 5 bases and V 4 bases, and 7 bases lay outside the gene matches. The CDR3 consists of 15 residues. The CDR3 coding sequence is TGCGCCAGCAGCGTATCTAGCGGGAGGGCCCACGAGCAGTACTTC. This codes for CASSVSSGRAHEQYF.

The chain couples TRBV28 to TRBJ1-1; D call uncertain. CDR1 and CDR2 (germline): MDHEN, SYDVKM. CDR3 length: 12 residues. V was cut by 10 bases and J by 8 bases, with 17 bases left in between. As DNA, the CDR3 is TGTGCCATCCGAGGAGCACTGAAGGAAGCTTTCTTT. The encoded protein is CAIRGALKEAFF.

The chain recombines TRBV5-1 with TRBJ1-1; no firm D call. The CDR3 loop spans 15 amino acids. V lost 5 bases and J 4 bases, leaving 18 bases between the germline ends. Germline V gives CDR1 SGHRS, CDR2 YFSETQ. The CDR3 DNA reads TGCGCCAGCAGTACGTCAGGCCCCGGTGCCACTGAAGCTTTCTTT. It encodes CASSTSGPGATEAFF.

This chain joins TRBV7-3 and TRBJ2-5; D may be TRBD2 (6 bases). The germline V gene has CDR1 SGHTA and CDR2 FQGTGA. Trimming removed 5 bases at V and 7 bases at J, with 14 bases between. The length of the CDR3 is 13 residues. CDR3 nucleotides: TGTGCCAGCAGCCCCGGGCCCGGGGGGACCCAGTACTTC. It encodes CASSPGPGGTQYF.

This clone has just a few counts. The chain joins TRBV10-3 to TRBJ2-3; the match to TRBD1 covers 11 bases. This CDR3 contains 18 residues. V was pared by 2 bases and J by 1 base, with 8 bases of the junction left unmatched. Germline values: CDR1 ENHRY, CDR2 SYGVKD. This CDR3 is CAISERTGGLEGTDTQYF. In DNA form, the CDR3 reads TGTGCCATCAGTGAGAGGACAGGGGGCCTCGAAGGCACAGATACGCAGTATTTT.

This chain connects TRBV7-9 to TRBJ2-1; D possibly corresponds to TRBD2 (6 bases). V dropped 1 base and J dropped 4 bases, with 11 bases sitting between them. CDR1 is SEHNR, CDR2 FQNEAQ, per germline (reference sequence). The CDR3 is 15 amino acids. This CDR3 is CASSLGREFYNEQFF. CDR3 DNA sequence: TGTGCCAGCAGCTTAGGGAGGGAGTTTTACAATGAGCAGTTCTTC.

The rearrangement joins TRBV4-1 to TRBJ1-3; the D is unclear. Germline CDR1 and CDR2: MGHRA and YSYEKL. V was shortened by 0 bases and J by 0 bases, with 9 bases between the two germline ends. This CDR3 has 16 residues. The CDR3 sequence is CASSQERGSSGNTIYF. CDR3 sequence (DNA): TGCGCCAGCAGCCAAGAAAGAGGGAGCTCTGGAAACACCATATATTTT.

This clone has just a few counts. The chain has TRBV15 and TRBJ2-5; D call uncertain. CDR1 and CDR2 (germline): LNHNV, YYDKDF (reference sequence). The CDR3 consists of 13 residues. V lost 4 bases and J lost 1, with 7 bases in between. CDR3 nucleotides: TGTGCCACCAGCATACAGCTCCAAGAGACCCAGTACTTC. This translates into CATSIQLQETQYF.

The rearrangement links TRBV11-2 to TRBJ2-1, with D hard to call. V dropped 1 base and J dropped 4 bases, with 8 bases sitting between them. Germline CDR1 SGHAT, CDR2 FQNNGV. CDR3 length equals 14 residues. The CDR3 here is CASSLVRQYNEQFF. CDR3 nucleotide sequence: TGTGCCAGCAGCTTAGTCCGACAATACAATGAGCAGTTCTTC. Together with reference TRBV11-2 and TRBJ2-1, the CDR3 gives the full variable domain: EAGVAQSPRYKIIEKRQSVAFWCNPISGHATLYWYQQILGQGPKLLIQFQNNGVVDDSQLPKDRFSAERLKGVDSTLKIQPAKLEDSAVYLCASSLVRQYNEQFFGPGTRLTVL.

This clone was recorded a few times. The V call is TRBV11-2, the J call TRBJ1-4; D possibly corresponds to TRBD1 (5 bases). V shed 3 bases and J shed 6 bases, with 8 bases lying between them. Germline CDR1 SGHAT, CDR2 FQNNGV. The length of the CDR3 is 13 residues. The CDR3 region is CASSFGRDEKLFF. The DNA for the CDR3 is TGTGCCAGCAGCTTTGGCAGGGATGAAAAACTGTTTTTT.

This clone was seen a handful of times. The gene calls are TRBV30 and TRBJ1-4; D is uncertain. Germline V gene data show CDR1 as GTSNPN and CDR2 as SVGIG (reference sequence). The CDR3 consists of 15 residues. Deletions cut 1 base from V and 0 bases from J, with 9 bases between. CDR3 coding DNA: TGTGCCTGGAGTGCTCCCGGAGCAACTAATGAAAAACTGTTTTTT. As protein: CAWSAPGATNEKLFF.

The genes are TRBV10-3 and TRBJ2-1, with 11 bases matching TRBD2. CDR1 is ENHRY and CDR2 is SYGVKD in the germline V gene. The CDR3 covers 19 residues. Unmatched junction bases numbered 13, after V lost 6 bases and J lost 0 bases. The CDR3 loop is CAIRKMTSGALSSYNEQFF. The CDR3 DNA follows: TGTGCCATCAGGAAAATGACTAGCGGGGCCCTGAGCTCCTACAATGAGCAGTTCTTC.

The gene calls are TRBV7-9 and TRBJ1-4; D not resolved. The CDR3 length is 14 residues. The germline V and J ends were trimmed by 7 bases and 2 bases, with 11 bases remaining between them. Germline V CDR1 and CDR2: SEHNR, FQNEAQ (reference sequence). In nucleotides, the CDR3 is TGTGCCAGCACCGCGCGGTGGACTAATGAAAAACTGTTTTTT. Translated, it gives CASTARWTNEKLFF.

This clone was observed a few times. The chain is built from TRBV7-2 and TRBJ2-7, with D maybe TRBD2 (6 bases). V lost 5 bases to trimming and J lost 3 bases, with 14 bases between them. There are 14 residues in the CDR3. The germline CDR1 and CDR2 sequences are SGHTA and FQGNSA. The CDR3 DNA sequence: TGTGCCAGCAGCCACCGGGGGAGCGGCTACGAGCAGTACTTC. Its translation: CASSHRGSGYEQYF.

This clone has ten or more counts. CDR3: CASSGPGQVSSYEQYF. The CDR3 region has the DNA TGTGCCAGTAGTGGCCCGGGACAGGTCAGCTCCTACGAGCAGTACTTC. The chain uses TRBV19 and TRBJ2-7, with TRBD1 matching 8 bases. The CDR3 covers 16 residues. V gave up 5 bases and J gave up 0 bases; unmatched junction bases: 9. From germline, CDR1 is LNHDA and CDR2 SQIVND (reference sequence).

The rearrangement uses TRBV7-2 and TRBJ2-7; 12 bases line up with TRBD1. After removal of 4 bases from V and 6 bases from J, the junction contained 7 bases not matched to a gene. Germline lookup yields CDR1 SGHTA and CDR2 FQGNSA. The CDR3 is 15 residues long. The CDR3 here is CASSSRGTGGSEQYF. The CDR3 DNA follows: TGTGCCAGCAGCTCCCGGGGGACAGGGGGCAGCGAGCAGTACTTC.

This chain links TRBV6-5 with TRBJ2-1, with D unclear. Trimming removed 5 bases from V and 3 bases from J, with 11 bases in between. Germline CDR1 reads MNHEY; CDR2 reads SVGAGI. This CDR3 comprises 14 residues. The CDR3 loop reads CASSGSYSYNEQFF. The CDR3 DNA is TGTGCCAGCAGTGGAAGTTACAGCTACAATGAGCAGTTCTTC.

This clone was found a few times. The rearrangement uses TRBV5-4 and TRBJ2-2, with 7 bases fitting TRBD1. The CDR3 has 15 residues. CDR1 and CDR2 from the germline V gene are SGHNT and YYREEE (reference sequence). With V trimmed by 4 bases and J by 0 bases, 3 bases remained unmatched. The CDR3 DNA is TGTGCCAGCAGCCCCGGGACAGCGAACACCGGGGAGCTGTTTTTT. This translates into CASSPGTANTGELFF. The full variable domain, in which reference TRBV5-4 and TRBJ2-2 provide the parts outside the CDR3, is ETGVTQSPTHLIKTRGQQVTLRCSSQSGHNTVSWYQQALGQGPQFIFQYYREEENGRGNFPPRFSGLQFPNYSSELNVNALELDDSALYLCASSPGTANTGELFFGEGSRLTVL.

This sequence joins TRBV5-1 and TRBJ2-3, with 9 bases aligning to TRBD1. V gave up 4 bases and J gave up 3 bases; unmatched junction bases: 12. The CDR3 consists of 17 residues. In germline, CDR1 is SGHRS, CDR2 YFSETQ. CDR3 nucleotide sequence: TGCGCCAGCAGCGAGGTACCCACAGGGGGCGGGACAGATACGCAGTATTTT. Its protein product is CASSEVPTGGGTDTQYF.

The chain is built from TRBV9 and TRBJ1-1; 12 bases match TRBD1. The V gene's germline CDR1 is SGDLS and CDR2 YYNGEE. The CDR3 is 18 amino acids. The V segment lost 5 bases and the J segment 3 bases; nucleotides outside the gene matches: 14. The CDR3 DNA sequence: TGTGCCAGCAGGGGGGGGGACAGGGGGCCCGTAGAGCACACTGAAGCTTTCTTT. Translated, it gives CASRGGDRGPVEHTEAFF.

This chain connects TRBV7-2 to TRBJ1-2; 7 bases agree with TRBD1. J was trimmed by 6 bases and V by 2 bases; bases with no gene match: 6. CDR1 is SGHTA and CDR2 is FQGNSA in the germline V gene. This CDR3 region has 14 residues. CDR3 nucleotide sequence: TGTGCCAGCAGCTTAAATAGGGGGCAGGATGGCTACACCTTC. Translated: CASSLNRGQDGYTF.